The rows below give T cell receptor beta chains drawn from one sample of a study of CD8 T cells in ankylosing spondylitis. MiXCR, run by TCRdb on the 5' RACE reads, gives a single entry per CDR3 protein. Of 200,000 or so distinct CDR3 sequences listed, 10% to 15% are singletons. Material: blood, either unsorted or a sorted T cell fraction (not recorded which). These receptors originate from a female donor with ankylosing spondylitis or in good health (not recorded which). Each CDR3 is given with its conserved first and last residue. The order of the fields is CDR3 length, J gene, V gene, clone size, CDR3 protein. Expanded clones are given a class, and other clones once, few, many or no size at all.

CDR3 length: 12; J gene: TRBJ2-5; V gene: TRBV29-1; clone size: many; CDR3 protein: CSVEERTRDQYF
CDR3 length: 16; J gene: TRBJ1-5; V gene: TRBV20-1; clone size: few; CDR3 protein: CSARDPVTGGNQPQHF
CDR3 length: 15; J gene: TRBJ2-1; V gene: TRBV19; clone size: NA; CDR3 protein: CASSEGTSGRTEQFF
CDR3 length: 14; J gene: TRBJ1-1; V gene: TRBV27; clone size: NA; CDR3 protein: CASSWGGRRTEAFF
CDR3 length: 15; J gene: TRBJ2-1; V gene: TRBV10-3; clone size: few; CDR3 protein: CAISESGQGYNEQFF
CDR3 length: 16; J gene: TRBJ2-7; V gene: TRBV4-3; clone size: NA; CDR3 protein: CASSQDAYRANYEQYF
CDR3 length: 15; J gene: TRBJ2-2; V gene: TRBV2; clone size: many; CDR3 protein: CASSVELTYTGELFF
CDR3 length: 14; J gene: TRBJ2-1; V gene: TRBV28; clone size: many; CDR3 protein: CASDPGRSYNEQFF
CDR3 length: 15; J gene: TRBJ1-1; V gene: TRBV15; clone size: NA; CDR3 protein: CATSPLGSLNTEAFF
CDR3 length: 14; J gene: TRBJ2-1; V gene: TRBV6-1; clone size: many; CDR3 protein: CASNRLAGVHEQFF
CDR3 length: 15; J gene: TRBJ2-3; V gene: TRBV6-5; clone size: many; CDR3 protein: CASSTQRENPDTQYF
CDR3 length: 13; J gene: TRBJ2-1; V gene: TRBV15; clone size: many; CDR3 protein: CATSSFEYNEQFF
CDR3 length: 13; J gene: TRBJ1-2; V gene: TRBV19; clone size: few; CDR3 protein: CASSKTGFYGYTF
CDR3 length: 13; J gene: TRBJ2-7; V gene: TRBV7-8; clone size: few; CDR3 protein: CASSRMDTYEQYF
CDR3 length: 16; J gene: TRBJ2-7; V gene: TRBV28; clone size: many; CDR3 protein: CASSPVGGPLSYEQYF
CDR3 length: 15; J gene: TRBJ1-6; V gene: TRBV20-1; clone size: many; CDR3 protein: CSAKEPAPGNSPLHF
CDR3 length: 13; J gene: TRBJ2-7; V gene: TRBV12-3/TRBV12-4; clone size: few; CDR3 protein: CASRPTGSYEQYF
CDR3 length: 17; J gene: TRBJ2-7; V gene: TRBV18; clone size: many; CDR3 protein: CASSPQEGFGGNYEQYF
CDR3 length: 15; J gene: TRBJ2-1; V gene: TRBV2; clone size: many; CDR3 protein: CASSARLAGSSEQFF
CDR3 length: 14; J gene: TRBJ1-5; V gene: TRBV25-1; clone size: many; CDR3 protein: CASSAALSNQPQHF
CDR3 length: 17; J gene: TRBJ1-5; V gene: TRBV10-3; clone size: many; CDR3 protein: CAISGQDRRYSNQPQHF
CDR3 length: 14; J gene: TRBJ2-2; V gene: TRBV4-2; clone size: many; CDR3 protein: CASSPYSRGGELFF
CDR3 length: 13; J gene: TRBJ1-1; V gene: TRBV12-3/TRBV12-4; clone size: many; CDR3 protein: CASSLRGNTEAFF